The T cell receptor (beta chain) described here comes from a study of CD8 T cells in Susac syndrome. After extraction with the RNeasy kit, roughly 0.5 to 1 ug of the RNA was reverse transcribed using random hexamers. In TCRdb, the immunoSEQ multiplex PCR reads were re-called with MiXCR into one record per CDR3 protein. This table has about 26,000 distinct CDR3 sequences, 94% appearing once. The sequence came from a human donor in good health. The sample comprised CD8+ T cells from PBMCs.

CDR3 DNA: TGCAGCGTTAAAGGCAGAATGACGAACACTGAAGCTTTCTTT. It specifies CSVKGRMTNTEAFF. This chain uses TRBV29-1 with TRBJ1-1; D uncertain. The germline CDR1 and CDR2 sequences are SQVTM and ANQGSEA. The CDR3 covers 14 residues. V shed 5 bases and J shed 1 base, with 14 bases lying between them.